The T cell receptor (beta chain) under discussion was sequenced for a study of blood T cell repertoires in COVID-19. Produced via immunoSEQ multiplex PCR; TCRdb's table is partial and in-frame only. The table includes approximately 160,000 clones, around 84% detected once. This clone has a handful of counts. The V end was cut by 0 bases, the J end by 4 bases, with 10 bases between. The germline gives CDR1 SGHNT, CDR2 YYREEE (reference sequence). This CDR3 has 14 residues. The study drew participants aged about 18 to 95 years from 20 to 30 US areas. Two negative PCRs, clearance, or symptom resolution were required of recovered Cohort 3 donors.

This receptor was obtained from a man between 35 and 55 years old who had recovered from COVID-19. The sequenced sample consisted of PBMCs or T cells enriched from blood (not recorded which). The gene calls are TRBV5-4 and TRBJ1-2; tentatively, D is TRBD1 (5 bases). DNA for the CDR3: TGTGCCAGCAGCTTGGACCCGGGGGGCTATGGCTACACCTTC. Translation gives CASSLDPGGYGYTF.